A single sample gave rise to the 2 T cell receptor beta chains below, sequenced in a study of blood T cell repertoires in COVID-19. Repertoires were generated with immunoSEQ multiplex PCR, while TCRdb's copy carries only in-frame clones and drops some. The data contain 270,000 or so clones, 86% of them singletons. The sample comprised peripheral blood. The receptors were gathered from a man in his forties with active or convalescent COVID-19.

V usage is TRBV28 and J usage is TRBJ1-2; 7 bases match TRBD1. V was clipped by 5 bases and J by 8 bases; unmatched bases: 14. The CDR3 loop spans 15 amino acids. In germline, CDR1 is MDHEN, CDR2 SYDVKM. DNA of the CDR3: TGTGCCAGCAGTGCCAGTACAGGGGCCGGCGCAGGCTACACCTTC. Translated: CASSASTGAGAGYTF.

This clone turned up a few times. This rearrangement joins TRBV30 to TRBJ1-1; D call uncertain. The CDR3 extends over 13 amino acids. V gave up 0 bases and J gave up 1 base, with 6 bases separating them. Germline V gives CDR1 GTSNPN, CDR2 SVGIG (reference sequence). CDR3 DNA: TGTGCCTGGAGTGTTTCACAGAACACTGAAGCTTTCTTT. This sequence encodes CAWSVSQNTEAFF.